The clone carrying this T cell receptor beta chain has only one observation. This entry comes from a study of blood T cell repertoires in COVID-19. Turning to the study itself: PBMCs, B-cell-depleted T cells, or T cells provided the cDNA or gDNA that made up the material.

Clones were read by immunoSEQ multiplex PCR, and TCRdb kept only the in-frame ones, dropping some. Altogether 400,000 to 450,000 clones are present, 75% to 90% being singletons, with the ten largest covering 1.1%. CDR1 is SNHLY, CDR2 FYNNEI, per germline. Trimming removed 3 bases at V and 6 bases at J, with 11 bases between. The CDR3 runs to 13 residues. Input material: PBMCs or T cells enriched from blood (not recorded which). The chain has TRBV2 and TRBJ1-2, with D unclear. The TCR originated in a man aged 25 to 40 who had recovered from COVID-19. The CDR3 DNA is TGTGCCAGCAGTGAGAGGGTTTATGATGGCTACACCTTC. This translates into CASSERVYDGYTF.